This TCR beta chain was sequenced for a study of blood T cell repertoires in COVID-19. Study-wide background: The United States, Italy and Spain supplied acute and convalescent COVID-19 samples.

In the authors' methods: Quantification of nucleated cells was approximated via reference gene primer amplification. The repertoire was sequenced with immunoSEQ multiplex PCR; TCRdb's copy has only in-frame clones and lacks some. The V and J calls and the clone size are those of that table, but D and trimming were determined from the DNA. Of 140,000 or so clones in the sample, approximately 85% were seen once. The specimen was peripheral blood. The source is a man between 50 and 59 years old with acute or convalescent COVID-19.

The CDR3 DNA follows: TGCGCCAGCAGCCTGGGGGGACACGTTACTACCTACGAGCAGTACTTC. Translating it yields CASSLGGHVTTYEQYF. This rearrangement joins TRBV5-1 to TRBJ2-7; either TRBD1 or TRBD2 may fit D (6 bases each). CDR3 size: 16 residues. Trimming left V 4 bases short and J 2 bases short, with 19 bases between. Germline V lookup: CDR1 SGHRS, CDR2 YFSETQ.